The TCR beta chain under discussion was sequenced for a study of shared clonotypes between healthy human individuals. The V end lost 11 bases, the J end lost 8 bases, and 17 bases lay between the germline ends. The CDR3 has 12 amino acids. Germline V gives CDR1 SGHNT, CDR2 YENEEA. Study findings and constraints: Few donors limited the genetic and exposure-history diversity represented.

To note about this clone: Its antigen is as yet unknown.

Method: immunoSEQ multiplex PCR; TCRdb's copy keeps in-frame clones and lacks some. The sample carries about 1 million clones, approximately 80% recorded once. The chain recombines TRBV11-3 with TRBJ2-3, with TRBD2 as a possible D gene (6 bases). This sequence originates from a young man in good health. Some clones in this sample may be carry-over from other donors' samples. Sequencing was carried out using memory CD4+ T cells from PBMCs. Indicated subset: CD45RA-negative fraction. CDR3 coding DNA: TGTGCCCCCGGGGGTTTTTGGGGTACGCAGTATTTT. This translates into CAPGGFWGTQYF. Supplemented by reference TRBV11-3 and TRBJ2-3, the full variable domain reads EAGVVQSPRYKIIEKKQPVAFWCNPISGHNTLYWYLQNLGQGPELLIRYENEEAVDDSQLPKDRFSAERLKGVDSTLKIQPAELGDSAVYLCAPGGFWGTQYFGPGTRLTVL.